The source of this T cell receptor beta chain is a study of radiotherapy plus CTLA-4 blockade in lung cancer. Findings of the study overall: Some TCR clones had been derived from tumors. These clones expanded in peripheral blood after radiotherapy plus ipilimumab. Response was reportedly best predicted by early blood T cell clone dynamics, with interferon-beta.

Regarding this clone: Its antigen remains unidentified.

Clones were sequenced by immunoSEQ multiplex PCR, and TCRdb holds only the in-frame ones, with some missing. In the table there are over 80,000 clones, about four fifths of which are singletons. Losses at the gene ends were 3 bases for V and 0 bases for J; bases not matched to a gene: 7. CDR1 and CDR2 from the germline V gene are MDHEN and SYDVKM. The CDR3 has 17 residues. J is TRBJ2-2 and V is TRBV28; 7 bases fit TRBD1. Source: peripheral blood, taken from a patient treated with radiotherapy plus ipilimumab. This TCR derives from a human donor with non-small cell lung cancer who had stable disease on radiotherapy plus ipilimumab. The CDR3 bases are TGTGCCAGCAGTTTTGGTCACGGGACAGCGAACACCGGGGAGCTGTTTTTT. As protein: CASSFGHGTANTGELFF.